One sample yielded the 9 T cell receptor beta chains listed below, sequenced in a study of blood T cell repertoires in COVID-19. Produced via immunoSEQ multiplex PCR; TCRdb's table is partial and in-frame only. The sample includes roughly 170,000 clones, around 80% of them seen just once. The specimen was PBMCs or T cells enriched from blood (not recorded which). The receptors stem from a woman in her 50s who had recovered from COVID-19.

This clone occurred once. The chain is built from TRBV6-1 and TRBJ2-1, with D possibly TRBD2 on 5 matching bases. The CDR3 runs to 16 residues. Germline V CDR1 and CDR2: MNHNS, SASEGT. V was shortened by 2 bases and J by 0 bases, with 11 bases between the two germline ends. Here the CDR3 DNA reads TGTGCCAGCAGTGAATTGAGCGGCCTCTCCTACAATGAGCAGTTCTTC. Protein product: CASSELSGLSYNEQFF.

The chain employs TRBV3-1 (or the pseudogene TRBV3-2) and TRBJ1-2; D is unresolved. Per germline, CDR1 LGHDT and CDR2 YNNKEL (reference sequence). Trimming shortened V by 4 bases and J by 4 bases, and 13 bases separated the two germline ends. The CDR3 length is 14 residues. DNA of the CDR3: TGTGCCAGCAGCCCATCCGCCCAGGCCTATGGCTACACCTTC. Protein product: CASSPSAQAYGYTF.

The chain joins TRBV7-9 to TRBJ1-1, with TRBD1 matching over 7 bases. The CDR3 consists of 15 residues. Trimming took 7 bases from V and 6 from J; bases not matched to a gene: 14. CDR1 SEHNR and CDR2 FQNEAQ come from the germline V gene (reference sequence). CDR3 amino acids: CASITQRTQGAEAFF. The CDR3 DNA follows: TGTGCCAGCATCACTCAGAGGACCCAGGGGGCTGAAGCTTTCTTT.

This chain's CDR3 is CASRGTGPREQYF. CDR3 DNA sequence: TGTGCCAGCAGGGGGACAGGGCCGCGCGAGCAGTACTTC. The rearrangement links TRBV2 to TRBJ2-7; TRBD1 aligns across 9 bases. Trimming at V came to 6 bases and at J to 6 bases, leaving 6 bases not matched to a gene. This CDR3 contains 13 residues. Germline V gives CDR1 SNHLY, CDR2 FYNNEI.

The V and J genes are TRBV23-1 and TRBJ2-7; tentative D call: TRBD2 (5 bases). TRBV23-1 is filed as an ORF, its function uncertain. This CDR3 is 15 amino acids long. V lost 0 bases and J 5 bases, leaving 14 bases between the germline ends. CDR3 nucleotides: TGCGCCAGCAGTCAATCGTTTAGAGGGCGGGACGAGCAGTACTTC. Its protein product is CASSQSFRGRDEQYF.

The J gene is TRBJ2-7, the V gene TRBV2, with 7 bases identical to TRBD1. Germline loops: CDR1 SNHLY, CDR2 FYNNEI. This CDR3 spans 13 amino acids. V lost 11 bases to trimming and J lost 3 bases; unmatched junction nucleotides: 10. CDR3 sequence (DNA): TGTGCCGGACGGGACAGCGTCGACTACGAGCAGTACTTC. Residues: CAGRDSVDYEQYF.

This clone was counted between two and nine times. CDR3 protein: CASIRDTGELFF. In DNA, the CDR3 is TGTGCCAGTATTAGAGACACCGGGGAGCTGTTTTTT. J is TRBJ2-2 and V is TRBV12-3 or TRBV12-4; no reliable D call. Trimming took 9 bases from V and 3 from J, leaving 8 bases between them. The CDR3 runs to 12 residues.

This clone was counted a few times. The genes are TRBV11-2 and TRBJ2-4, with D perhaps matching TRBD2 (6 bases). The CDR3 is 17 amino acids. CDR1 and CDR2 from the germline V gene are SGHAT and FQNNGV. Deletions cut 1 base from V and 1 base from J, with 14 bases between. This CDR3 is CASSLGTGVFAKNIQYF. CDR3 in DNA: TGTGCCAGCAGCTTAGGAACGGGAGTCTTTGCCAAAAACATTCAGTACTTC.

This clone was counted a few times. This chain joins TRBV28 and TRBJ1-2, with 9 bases aligning to TRBD1. The CDR3 is made up of 17 amino acids. V was clipped by 5 bases and J by 4 bases; unmatched bases: 14. Germline V gives CDR1 MDHEN, CDR2 SYDVKM. The CDR3 sequence is CASSLVGQGTGRYGYTF. The CDR3 DNA reads TGTGCCAGCAGTCTGGTTGGACAGGGGACGGGTCGCTATGGCTACACCTTC.